This TCR beta chain was retrieved from a study of T-cell memory formation after mild COVID-19. TCRdb passed the 5' RACE reads through MiXCR, listing each CDR3 protein once. The sample has almost 550,000 distinct CDR3 sequences; roughly 20% are singletons. General study points: Contracting CD8+ clones were enriched in EMRA, CD4+ mainly in CM and EM.

This clonotype showed up just a few times. What it binds is unknown. Sequencing input: PBMCs or a T cell subset sorted from them (not recorded which). This receptor was taken from an adult woman who had mild COVID-19 (a few samples of this study predate the infection). Cell type and time point are not known.

The CDR3 bases are TGTGCCAGCAGCCTACGGACTAGCGGGGGCCAGTTCTTC. This sequence encodes CASSLRTSGGQFF. The chain is built from TRBV7-2 and TRBJ2-1, with 13 bases that match TRBD2. There are 13 residues in the CDR3. Per germline, CDR1 SGHTA and CDR2 FQGNSA. V shed 5 bases, J shed 13 bases, and the junction held 5 bases outside the gene matches.